This TCR beta chain derives from a study of blood T cell repertoires in COVID-19. Study-level background: From the United States, Italy and Spain came samples of acute and convalescent COVID-19. T cells, B-cell-depleted T cells, or PBMCs provided the cDNA or gDNA that served as material.

Original handling: Estimation of nucleated cell counts relied on the amplification of reference gene primers. The repertoire was sequenced with immunoSEQ multiplex PCR; TCRdb's copy has only in-frame clones and lacks some. From that table come the V and J calls and clone size; the DNA was used to work out D and trimming. Of 150,000 to 200,000 clones listed, under 85% are singletons. Germline-derived CDR1 and CDR2 are MDHEN and SYDVKM. There are 12 residues in the CDR3. The V and J ends lost 6 bases and 3 bases respectively, with 9 bases between them. The J gene is TRBJ2-7, the V gene TRBV28; D is unresolved. The specimen sequenced was peripheral blood. The source is a man in his 60s with active or convalescent COVID-19. In DNA form, the CDR3 reads TGTGCCAGCAGCCAGTTTCTCTACGAGCAGTACTTC. Encoded protein: CASSQFLYEQYF.